These 3 T cell receptor beta chains share one sample of origin, sequenced in a study of human T cells and chemical hapten exposure. Time point here: patch test 3, about 24 weeks after DPC sensitization. As to treatment: therapeutic diphenylcyclopropenone sensitization with weekly scalp DPC. TCRdb recomputed calls from the RACE reads with MiXCR, one row per CDR3 protein. This sample has approximately 50,000 distinct CDR3 sequences, with approximately 9.9% found just once. Sequenced material: whole blood, taken in connection with sensitization to the hapten diphenylcyclopropenone (DPC). These receptors were obtained from a woman aged 40 to 55 with alopecia areata. Some clones in this sample may be carry-over from other donors' samples.

This clonotype was seen repeatedly, ten times or more. The chain joins TRBV30 to TRBJ1-5; D remains ambiguous. This CDR3 contains 15 residues. Germline lookup yields CDR1 GTSNPN and CDR2 SVGIG (reference sequence). V gave up 0 bases and J gave up 6 bases, with 15 bases separating them. The CDR3 DNA follows: TGTGCCTGGAGTGTACGCTTTGGGCCCTCTCAGCCCCAGCATTTT. Protein sequence: CAWSVRFGPSQPQHF.

This clonotype was detected a few times. The chain is built from TRBV28 and TRBJ1-2, with TRBD1 identical over 10 bases. CDR3 length equals 16 residues. From germline, CDR1 is MDHEN and CDR2 SYDVKM. V was pared by 5 bases and J by 3 bases, with 9 bases of the junction left unmatched. CDR3 amino acids: CASSLHSGTGDYGYTF. The CDR3 nucleotides read TGTGCCAGCAGTCTCCATTCCGGGACAGGGGACTATGGCTACACCTTC.

The rearrangement links TRBV9 to TRBJ1-1; 7 bases line up with TRBD1. The CDR3 sequence is 13 residues long. In germline, CDR1 is SGDLS, CDR2 YYNGEE. V gave up 4 bases and J gave up 6 bases; unmatched junction bases: 6. CDR3 region: CASSRLGGPEAFF. In DNA form, the CDR3 reads TGTGCCAGCAGCAGACTAGGGGGCCCTGAAGCTTTCTTT.